This passage covers 21 T cell receptor beta chains from one sample sequenced in a study of cytomegalovirus exposure and HLA in healthy donors. The PCR made use of 60 Vbeta and 13 Jbeta primers. Sequenced by immunoSEQ multiplex PCR; TCRdb stores in-frame clones only, minus some. This sample has under 70,000 clones; about three quarters occur once, and the top ten carry approximately 2.4%. The source material was PBMCs. Receptors were obtained from a female donor in good health and CMV-seronegative.

CDR3 sequence: CAWADRGDNSPLHF. CDR3 in DNA: TGTGCCTGGGCGGACAGGGGTGATAATTCACCCCTCCACTTT. The rearrangement links TRBV30 to TRBJ1-6; 9 nucleotides align to TRBD1. Per the germline V gene, CDR1 is GTSNPN and CDR2 is SVGIG (reference sequence). CDR3 length: 14 residues. After removal of 5 bases from V and 5 bases from J, the junction contained 4 bases not matched to a gene.

V usage is TRBV29-1 and J usage is TRBJ1-4; D is unresolved. Looked up from germline, CDR1 is SQVTM and CDR2 is ANQGSEA. V lost 6 bases and J lost 5, with 13 bases in between. The CDR3 is made up of 13 amino acids. The CDR3 region has the DNA TGCAGCGTCGGTTGGGCCCGCAATGAAAAACTGTTTTTT. Protein product: CSVGWARNEKLFF.

This clone was recorded once. This chain links TRBV2 with TRBJ2-1; D is possibly TRBD2 (5 bases). The germline V gene encodes CDR1 SNHLY and CDR2 FYNNEI. The CDR3 covers 14 residues. Trimming cost V 11 bases and J 12 bases, with 26 bases left between them. The CDR3 DNA is TGTGCCTCTCGCCGGGGTATCACGGAAATGAGGCAGTTCTTC. It specifies CASRRGITEMRQFF. Drawing the rest from reference TRBV2 and TRBJ2-1, the complete variable domain is EPEVTQTPSHQVTQMGQEVILRCVPISNHLYFYWYRQILGQKVEFLVSFYNNEISEKSEIFDDQFSVERPDGSNFTLKIRSTKLEDSAMYFCASRRGITEMRQFFGPGTRLTVL.

This clone was recorded once. The V gene is TRBV28, the J gene TRBJ1-2, with a tentative D call TRBD1 (6 bases). The CDR3 spans 13 residues. Trimming left V 6 bases short and J 3 bases short, with 11 bases between. Looked up from germline, CDR1 is MDHEN and CDR2 is SYDVKM. CDR3 nucleotides: TGTGCCAGCAGAAGGACAGCTTACTATGGCTACACCTTC. Translating it yields CASRRTAYYGYTF.

This clone was observed a single time. The rearrangement joins TRBV4-2 to TRBJ2-1, with D possibly matching TRBD2 (6 bases). The V end was cut by 0 bases, the J end by 6 bases, with 9 bases between. In germline, CDR1 is LGHNA, CDR2 YNFKEQ. CDR3 length: 14 amino acids. This chain's CDR3 is CASSQELAGNEQFF. CDR3 in DNA: TGTGCCAGCAGCCAAGAACTAGCAGGCAATGAGCAGTTCTTC.

This chain connects TRBV6-1 to TRBJ1-2; 7 bases align to TRBD1. V lost 5 bases and J lost 5; bases outside the gene matches: 11. Germline V CDR1 and CDR2: MNHNS, SASEGT. The length of the CDR3 is 15 residues. The CDR3 nucleotides read TGTGCCAGCAGTTTACAAACAGGGGTTGGGTATGGCTACACCTTC. As protein: CASSLQTGVGYGYTF.

In its sample, this clone was seen once. The chain joins TRBV28 to TRBJ1-6; D may be TRBD1 (5 bases). Germline V gene lookup returns CDR1 MDHEN and CDR2 SYDVKM. The CDR3 runs 13 residues. V was pared by 9 bases and J by 10 bases, with 16 bases between. The CDR3: CASIRDLGSPLHF. The CDR3 bases are TGTGCCAGTATTAGGGACTTGGGATCACCCCTCCACTTT.

The CDR3 DNA is TGCGCCAGCAGCTTGGGACAGGAAGCCTACGAGCAGTACTTC. Amino acids: CASSLGQEAYEQYF. The chain links TRBV5-1 to TRBJ2-7; a weak D match, TRBD1 (6 bases). Trimming took 0 bases from V and 2 from J, leaving 9 bases between them. This CDR3 comprises 14 residues. Germline V CDR1 and CDR2: SGHRS, YFSETQ.

The chain carries TRBV7-3 and TRBJ2-1; TRBD2 matches at 13 bases. Trimming removed 5 bases from V and 9 bases from J; junction bases left unmatched: 7. Germline V CDR1 and CDR2: SGHTA, FQGTGA. The CDR3 has 15 residues. CDR3 residues: CASSLTSGRAVEQFF. The CDR3 nucleotides read TGTGCCAGCAGCCTTACTAGCGGGAGGGCCGTTGAGCAGTTCTTC. The full variable domain, in which reference TRBV7-3 and TRBJ2-1 provide the parts outside the CDR3, is GAGVSQTPSNKVTEKGKYVELRCDPISGHTALYWYRQSLGQGPEFLIYFQGTGAADDSGLPNDRFFAVRPEGSVSTLKIQRTERGDSAVYLCASSLTSGRAVEQFFGPGTRLTVL.

The chain couples TRBV9 to TRBJ2-2, with D possibly being TRBD2 (5 bases). The CDR3 is 16 amino acids. Germline V gives CDR1 SGDLS, CDR2 YYNGEE. The V end was cut by 2 bases, the J end by 2 bases, with 13 bases between. The CDR3 sequence: CASSVAGFSNTGELFF. The DNA of the CDR3 is TGTGCCAGCAGCGTTGCGGGTTTTTCTAACACCGGGGAGCTGTTTTTT.

V is TRBV5-8 and J is TRBJ1-1, with D tentatively TRBD1 (5 bases). The V and J ends lost 0 bases and 6 bases respectively, with 9 bases between them. CDR1 and CDR2 from the germline V gene are SGHTS and YDEGEE. The CDR3 loop spans 13 amino acids. The CDR3 reads CASSLERGSEAFF. Here the CDR3 DNA reads TGTGCCAGCAGCTTGGAAAGGGGCTCTGAAGCTTTCTTT.

Only a few counts were recorded for this clone. The chain carries TRBV6-5 and TRBJ1-2, with 7 bases matching TRBD1. Germline CDR1 is MNHEY and CDR2 is SVGAGI. The V segment lost 7 bases and the J segment 0 bases; nucleotides outside the gene matches: 5. This CDR3 has 14 amino acids. The CDR3 here is CASTRTGTNYGYTF. DNA for the CDR3: TGTGCCAGCACCCGGACAGGAACTAACTATGGCTACACCTTC.

The V and J genes are TRBV7-2 and TRBJ2-7; 11 bases map to TRBD2. Germline V CDR1 and CDR2: SGHTA, FQGNSA. V trimming: 4 bases; J trimming: 6 bases; junction bases outside the gene matches: 8. This CDR3 spans 15 amino acids. CDR3: CASSSLAGGPVEQYF. CDR3 in DNA: TGTGCCAGCAGCTCGTTAGCGGGAGGGCCAGTCGAGCAGTACTTC.

A few counts support this clone. The chain combines TRBV4-2 with TRBJ2-5; D gene unclear. This CDR3 spans 12 amino acids. Trimming stripped 0 bases from V and 5 bases from J, with 4 bases between. Germline V gene sequence: CDR1 LGHNA, CDR2 YNFKEQ. CDR3 sequence: CASSQDSETQYF. The CDR3 region has the DNA TGTGCCAGCAGCCAAGATAGCGAGACCCAGTACTTC.

The chain recombines TRBV15 with TRBJ2-5; 7 bases map to TRBD2. CDR3 length: 15 residues. CDR1 is LNHNV and CDR2 is YYDKDF in the germline V gene (reference sequence). V shed 4 bases, J shed 5 bases, and the junction held 10 bases outside the gene matches. The CDR3 reads CATSTRTPGGETQYF. CDR3 DNA: TGTGCCACCAGCACTAGGACCCCCGGGGGGGAGACCCAGTACTTC. Full variable domain (missing parts from reference TRBV15 and TRBJ2-5): DAMVIQNPRYQVTQFGKPVTLSCSQTLNHNVMYWYQQKSSQAPKLLFHYYDKDFNNEADTPDNFQSRRPNTSFCFLDIRSPGLGDTAMYLCATSTRTPGGETQYFGPGTRLLVL.

The chain carries TRBV5-4 and TRBJ2-4; 7 bases are a match to TRBD2. The CDR3 length is 15 residues. With V trimmed by 5 bases and J by 0 bases, 5 bases remained unmatched. Germline V lookup: CDR1 SGHNT, CDR2 YYREEE (reference sequence). The CDR3 region is CASSSAGPAKNIQYF. The CDR3, as DNA: TGTGCCAGCAGTTCAGCGGGACCAGCCAAAAACATTCAGTACTTC.

The sample holds a few counts of this clone. The V gene is TRBV29-1, the J gene TRBJ1-2, with D unclear. CDR1 and CDR2 (germline): SQVTM, ANQGSEA. CDR3 size: 15 residues. The V gene lost 1 base and the J gene lost 1 base, with 13 bases spanning the gap. In DNA form, the CDR3 reads TGCAGCGTTGAAGTGGCGGTTACTGTTAACTATGGCTACACCTTC. It specifies CSVEVAVTVNYGYTF.

The V call is TRBV18, the J call TRBJ1-1; 10 positions match TRBD1. The CDR3 covers 17 residues. CDR1 KGHSH and CDR2 LQKENI come from the germline V gene. V lost 3 bases and J lost 0; bases outside the gene matches: 7. For the CDR3, the DNA is TGTGCCAGCTCACCGCTCGGGACAGGGGCCCTGAACACTGAAGCTTTCTTT. This sequence encodes CASSPLGTGALNTEAFF.

The V and J genes are TRBV2 and TRBJ1-1; D might be TRBD1 (5 bases). V was trimmed by 4 bases and J by 2 bases, leaving 11 bases between them. This CDR3 has 14 residues. The germline V gene has CDR1 SNHLY and CDR2 FYNNEI. In nucleotides, the CDR3 is TGTGCCAGCAGTGTATTCAGGGAAAACACTGAAGCTTTCTTT. This sequence encodes CASSVFRENTEAFF.

The CDR3 nucleotides are TGTGCCAGCTCACCCGCGGGCCCGAGCTCTGGAAACACCATATATTTT. This encodes CASSPAGPSSGNTIYF. J is TRBJ1-3 and V is TRBV18; D gene uncertain. Germline-derived CDR1 and CDR2 are KGHSH and LQKENI. The V and J ends lost 3 bases and 0 bases respectively, with 12 bases between them. The CDR3 spans 16 residues.

The rearrangement joins TRBV29-1 to TRBJ2-2; 7 nucleotides match TRBD2. The CDR3 consists of 13 residues. V lost 3 bases and J lost 4; bases outside the gene matches: 2. CDR1 and CDR2 from the germline V gene are SQVTM and ANQGSEA. DNA of the CDR3: TGCAGCGTTGACGGCGGGGGCACCGGGGAGCTGTTTTTT. This codes for CSVDGGGTGELFF.